This T cell receptor beta chain was sequenced in a study of blood T cell repertoires in COVID-19 (dated by TCRdb to 2020 to 2022). Study-wide context: Collaborator samples came from the United States, Italy and Spain and covered acute and convalescent phases of COVID-19. Where HLA class I and class II types were available, the types were taken from metadata supplied by the sample provider, not from assay-based typing. The dataset comprised deeply sampled blood TCRbeta repertoires from subjects exposed to, actively infected with, or recovered from COVID-19. The prospective study material was composed of cDNA or gDNA derived from T cells, B-cell-depleted T cells, or PBMCs. A de-identified subject ID, COVID-19 status, age in years and sex were almost always included in the sample metadata. Samples came from the ongoing ImmuneRACE study (first 160 participants) plus 1,254 subjects from 6 global collaborators. A freely available public database, intended as a resource for researchers studying the immune response to SARS-CoV-2, is where the repertoires were released.

TCRbeta CDR3 regions were amplified from genomic DNA using the immunoSEQ Assay, a bias-controlled multiplex PCR. The paper's data handling went like this. The number of nucleated cells in each sample was estimated by amplification of reference gene primers within the assay. To quantify the absolute abundance of each unique TCRbeta CDR3 rearrangement, sequence reads were collapsed and filtered. Productive Simpson clonality was computed per sample as the square root of Simpson's diversity index over productive rearrangements. TCRdb's version of the immuneACCESS table is confined to in-frame rearrangements and falls short of the full clone set. An unresolved V gene accounts for under half of the shortfall where checked; the remainder is of unknown origin. That table gives V, J and clone size, and the DNA gave D and trimming. The sample table lists about 320,000 clones, 70% to 90% of them with a count of one. Around 6% of the sample lies in the top ten.

Concerning this clone itself: What this receptor recognizes is not known. The record has no base qualities; no much larger clone is one base away.

V and J are trimmed by 6 bases and 1 base, and the gene matches miss 4 bases of the junction. The CDR3 starts with the cysteine, ends with the phenylalanine, and has 15 residues. Only the CDR3 region is kept as DNA, spanning 45 bases read in frame from base 1. The CDR1 and CDR2 encoded by the germline V gene (reference sequence) are LNHDA and SQIVND. Participants in the prospective study were enrolled through a virtual design, were aged about 18 to 90 years, and lived in roughly 24 United States geographic areas. To assign participants to cohorts, the prospective study relied on clinical history that participants themselves reported in a screening survey and a study questionnaire. ImmuneRACE Cohort 3 recovered participants were defined by two consecutive negative NP/OP PCR tests, healthcare professional clearance, or symptom resolution. Mobile phlebotomists in the prospective study collected whole blood, serum and a nasopharyngeal or oropharyngeal swab from every participant. Prospective study participants could optionally give additional blood draws and questionnaires over a roughly two-month period. Before DNA extraction, prospective study blood samples were shipped either frozen or at room temperature.

General conclusions and limits of the study: The amount of clinical and demographic metadata varied by source and participant and was provided uncurated.

The chain is encoded by TRBV19 joined to TRBJ2-2; 8 central nucleotides agree with TRBD1. The sample consisted of PBMCs or T cells enriched from blood (not recorded which). This receptor was taken from a woman aged 25 to 39 who had recovered from COVID-19. For the CDR3, the sequence is CASSRQGRNTGELFF. DNA sequence: TGTGCCAGTAGCAGACAGGGGAGGAACACCGGGGAGCTGTTTTTT.